The 10 T cell receptor beta chains below were found in one sample sequenced in a study of early T cells in non-severe SARS-CoV-2 infection listed by TCRdb under 2021. Library preparation used 5' RACE. TCRdb records NextSeq 500 as the sequencer. TCRdb passed the public sequencing reads through fastp at Q25 and MiXCR, retaining productive beta sequences. One record per CDR3 amino acid sequence lists the most common genes and DNA. The sample table records around 62,000 distinct CDR3 sequences; roughly 12% of these occur just once. The top ten hold less than 4.5% of the sample. What was sequenced was whole blood. Receptors were obtained from an adult who was a healthcare worker with PCR-confirmed SARS-CoV-2 infection or an uninfected control (not recorded which).

The chain is built from TRBV4-1 and TRBJ1-4; the match to TRBD1 covers 8 bases. This CDR3 is built from 15 residues. Unmatched junction bases numbered 7, after V lost 6 bases and J lost 4 bases. In germline, CDR1 is MGHRA, CDR2 YSYEKL. Here the CDR3 reads CASSRTGRYNEKLFF. CDR3 bases: TGCGCCAGCAGTCGGACAGGGCGATATAATGAAAAACTGTTTTTT.

This clonotype was found a few times. The gene calls are TRBV7-6 and TRBJ2-2; a possible D gene is TRBD1 (5 bases). The CDR3 is made up of 16 amino acids. V dropped 3 bases and J dropped 1 base, with 12 bases sitting between them. Germline V gene data show CDR1 as SGHVS and CDR2 as FNYEAQ. This CDR3 reads CASSFLTDLNTGELFF. The CDR3 nucleotides are TGTGCCAGCAGCTTCTTGACAGATTTGAACACCGGGGAGCTGTTTTTT.

The genes are TRBV6-6 and TRBJ2-1; D not certain. CDR3 length: 14 residues. Trimming left V 4 bases short and J 3 bases short, with 10 bases between. CDR1 is MNHNY and CDR2 is SVGAGI in the germline V gene (reference sequence). CDR3 loop: CASSFGEYYNEQFF. As DNA, the CDR3 is TGTGCCAGCAGTTTTGGCGAGTACTACAATGAGCAGTTCTTC.

This clonotype was recorded at least ten times. V usage is TRBV2 and J usage is TRBJ1-5; a possible D gene is TRBD1 (6 bases). CDR3 length: 15 amino acids. Germline V gene sequence: CDR1 SNHLY, CDR2 FYNNEI. V lost 4 bases to trimming and J lost 4 bases, with 14 bases between them. The CDR3: CASSGGAGQNQPQHF. Written as DNA, the CDR3 is TGTGCCAGCAGTGGGGGGGCAGGCCAAAATCAGCCCCAGCATTTT.

This clonotype was seen a handful of times. The chain couples TRBV28 to TRBJ1-1; D ambiguous. With 7 bases removed from V and 1 base from J, the gap between germline ends came to 4 bases. Germline assignment: CDR1 MDHEN and CDR2 SYDVKM. This CDR3 has 11 residues. CDR3 bases: TGTGCCAGCAAGAGGAACACTGAAGCTTTCTTT. Its protein product is CASKRNTEAFF.

This clonotype has at least ten counts. V usage is TRBV6-2 or TRBV6-3 and J usage is TRBJ1-4; a weak D match, TRBD1 (6 bases). Trimming removed 4 bases at V and 3 bases at J, with 9 bases between. The CDR3 runs 14 residues. The germline CDR1 and CDR2 sequences are MNHEY and SVGEGT. The CDR3 protein is CASSFGQSNEKLFF. The CDR3 region has the DNA TGTGCCAGCAGTTTCGGACAGTCTAATGAAAAACTGTTTTTT.

This clonotype was counted at least ten times. The chain links TRBV20-1 to TRBJ1-5; possible D gene TRBD1, 5 bases. V dropped 4 bases and J dropped 4 bases, with 14 bases sitting between them. CDR3 size: 14 residues. CDR1 DFQATT and CDR2 SNEGSKA come from the germline V gene (reference sequence). The chain's CDR3 is CSATGPLVNQPQHF. In DNA form, the CDR3 reads TGCAGTGCTACGGGACCCCTCGTGAATCAGCCCCAGCATTTT.

This clonotype was seen a handful of times. The gene calls are TRBV29-1 and TRBJ2-7; D unresolved. CDR1 is SQVTM and CDR2 is ANQGSEA in the germline V gene. Trimming removed 8 bases from V and 1 base from J, with 9 bases in between. CDR3 length equals 11 residues. For the CDR3, the DNA is TGCAGCCCGGAGAAGTCCTACGAGCAGTACTTC. It specifies CSPEKSYEQYF.

This clonotype was counted between two and nine times. This chain uses TRBV2 with TRBJ2-1; the match to TRBD1 covers 9 bases. V shed 6 bases, J shed 6 bases, and the junction held 3 bases outside the gene matches. The CDR3 sequence is 13 residues long. Germline V gene data show CDR1 as SNHLY and CDR2 as FYNNEI. CDR3 residues: CASRGQGFNEQFF. The CDR3 DNA is TGTGCCAGCAGAGGACAGGGGTTCAATGAGCAGTTCTTC.

At least ten counts were recorded for this clonotype. The chain has TRBV4-2 and TRBJ2-7; no definite D call. The CDR3 spans 15 residues. The germline CDR1 and CDR2 sequences are LGHNA and YNFKEQ. V lost 1 base and J 4 bases, leaving 14 bases between the germline ends. CDR3 amino acids: CASSQGALGDYEQYF. CDR3 nucleotides: TGTGCCAGCAGCCAAGGGGCCCTAGGTGATTACGAGCAGTACTTC.